These T cell receptor beta chains were read from a single sample in a study of cytomegalovirus exposure and HLA in healthy donors. TCRdb's copy holds only in-frame clones and misses some; the assay was immunoSEQ multiplex PCR. Of fewer than 350,000 clones in the sample, about 90% were seen once. Specimen: PBMCs. Source of these receptors: a woman aged 18-35 years in good health and CMV-seronegative. Each CDR3 is given with its conserved first and last residue. The order of the fields is clone size, D gene, V gene, J gene, CDR3 DNA, CDR3 protein. A D gene is named only where the DNA matches it firmly. Clone size is given for some rows only: seen once, a few or many times, or a class if the clone is expanded.

NA	TRBD1	TRBV18	TRBJ2-1	TGTGCCAGCTCACCAGAGGGACAGGGTAGCGACAATGAGCAGTTCTTC	CASSPEGQGSDNEQFF
NA	TRBD2	TRBV2	TRBJ2-5	TGTGCCAGCAGTGAGACTAGCGGGGGCCCCACTGGAGAGACCCAGTACTTC	CASSETSGGPTGETQYF
NA	NA	TRBV9	TRBJ2-3	TGTGCCAGCAGCCCCCGGAGGGGGGGCCCAGATACGCAGTATTTT	CASSPRRGGPDTQYF
NA	TRBD1	TRBV19	TRBJ1-1	TGTGCCAGTAGTTCGACAGGGAGGAACACTGAAGCTTTCTTT	CASSSTGRNTEAFF
NA	NA	TRBV2	TRBJ1-4	TGTGCCAGTATGAATGAAAAACTGTTTTTT	CASMNEKLFF
NA	TRBD1	TRBV9	TRBJ1-1	TGTGCCAGCAGCGTAGGCGACAGGGTCGGCGGAGCTTTCTTT	CASSVGDRVGGAFF
NA	NA	TRBV6-6	TRBJ2-1	TGTGCCAGCAGTATCCTTCAGGGTTCGAGAAACAATGAGCAGTTCTTC	CASSILQGSRNNEQFF
NA	TRBD1	TRBV10-2	TRBJ1-3	TGCGCCAGTAGGGGCCAGGGGGCTGGAAACACCATATATTTT	CASRGQGAGNTIYF
NA	NA	TRBV11-1	TRBJ2-7	TGTGCCAGCAGCTACCCGGGGAGGACATACGAGCAGTACTTC	CASSYPGRTYEQYF
NA	TRBD1	TRBV28	TRBJ2-5	TGTGCCAGCAGTTTACCCTCGGACAGGGCAGAGACCCAGTACTTC	CASSLPSDRAETQYF
once	NA	TRBV7-2	TRBJ2-2	TGTGCCAGCACCGTATTTACCGGGGAGCTGTTTTTT	CASTVFTGELFF
NA	NA	TRBV7-6	TRBJ1-1	TGTGCCAGCAGCGCTAGTGGAAACACTGAAGCTTTCTTT	CASSASGNTEAFF
NA	NA	TRBV19	TRBJ1-5	TGTGCCAGTAGTATAGTGTCGGGCCAGGGCCATCAGCCCCAGCATTTT	CASSIVSGQGHQPQHF
NA	NA	TRBV7-9	TRBJ1-5	TGTTCCAGCAGTATAGCGGGGGGAGGCCAGCCCCAGCATTTT	CSSSIAGGGQPQHF
NA	NA	TRBV18	TRBJ2-2	TGTGCCAGCTCACCACCGCGGACATCGAACACCGGGGAGCTGTTTTTT	CASSPPRTSNTGELFF
NA	TRBD1	TRBV2	TRBJ2-3	TGTGCCAGCAGTGATCGGACAGGGGCCGATACGCAGTATTTT	CASSDRTGADTQYF
once	TRBD2	TRBV19	TRBJ2-3	TGTGCCAGTAGCCTGCAGACTAGCTTCGCAGATACGCAGTATTTT	CASSLQTSFADTQYF
NA	NA	TRBV5-4	TRBJ2-1	TGTGCCAGCAGCTTCCGGGACTCCTTACTATATGAGCAGTTCTTC	CASSFRDSLLYEQFF
few	NA	TRBV4-2	TRBJ2-5	TGTGCCAGCAGCTACAGGGAAAGGGAGACCCAGTACTTC	CASSYRERETQYF
once	TRBD1	TRBV7-9	TRBJ1-2	TGTGCCAGCAGCGGGACAGCTAACTATGGCTACACCTTC	CASSGTANYGYTF
NA	NA	TRBV30	TRBJ2-7	TGTGCCTGGGGGCCCGTTCCCTACGAGCAGTACTTC	CAWGPVPYEQYF
NA	TRBD2	TRBV7-9	TRBJ2-1	TGTGCCAGCATCGATTCGGGACTACCAAGCAATGAGCAGTTCTTC	CASIDSGLPSNEQFF
NA	NA	TRBV6-6	TRBJ2-2	TGTGCCAGCAGTTCCGACACCCGCGAGATAGGGGAGCTGTTTTTT	CASSSDTREIGELFF
NA	NA	TRBV5-1	TRBJ1-1	TGCGCCAGCAGCTTGACGGTTCTTCTGCCCAACACTGAAGCTTTCTTT	CASSLTVLLPNTEAFF
NA	NA	TRBV7-9	TRBJ1-1	TGTGCCAGCAGCTCACAAAGAACAGGGAACACTGAAGCTTTCTTT	CASSSQRTGNTEAFF
NA	NA	TRBV7-6	TRBJ2-7	TGTGCCAGCAGCTTTCGGACATCGCCCTACGAGCAGTACTTC	CASSFRTSPYEQYF
NA	NA	TRBV7-9	TRBJ1-2	TGTGCCAGCAGCTTAGAAGCGGACAACTATGGCTACACCTTC	CASSLEADNYGYTF
NA	TRBD2	TRBV5-1	TRBJ2-1	TGCGCCAGCTCCGGACATAGCGGGGGGGATTACAATGAGCAGTTCTTC	CASSGHSGGDYNEQFF
few	TRBD1	TRBV27	TRBJ2-7	TGTGCCAGCAGTACGACAGGGGACGCCTACGAGCAGTACTTC	CASSTTGDAYEQYF
NA	NA	TRBV6-5	TRBJ2-7	TGTGCCAGCACAGTGTCACAGGGTTACGACGAGCAGTACTTC	CASTVSQGYDEQYF
NA	TRBD1	TRBV11-2	TRBJ2-7	TGTGCCAGCAGCTCAGGGGGTTCAGGGGAGCAGTACTTC	CASSSGGSGEQYF
NA	TRBD1	TRBV7-9	TRBJ2-2	TGTGCCAGCAGCTTACAGGGGGTCGGGGAGCTGTTTTTT	CASSLQGVGELFF
NA	TRBD1	TRBV7-2	TRBJ2-7	TGTGCCAGCAGCGCGACAGGGATCCACGAGCAGTACTTC	CASSATGIHEQYF
once	NA	TRBV19	TRBJ2-1	TGTGCCTCTGGGCAGGGGTACAATGAGCAGTTCTTC	CASGQGYNEQFF
NA	NA	TRBV30	TRBJ1-6	TGTGCCTGGAGTGTGGGGGGGGTAGGGAACCTTAATTCACCCCTCCACTTT	CAWSVGGVGNLNSPLHF
NA	NA	TRBV27	TRBJ1-5	TGTGCCAGCAGTTTTGAGGGCGGGAGCAATCAGCCCCAGCATTTT	CASSFEGGSNQPQHF
NA	TRBD2	TRBV6-6	TRBJ2-1	TGTGCCAGCAGTTACTCGACTAGCGGGGAATATGAGCAGTTCTTC	CASSYSTSGEYEQFF
NA	NA	TRBV6-1	TRBJ1-2	TGTGCCAGCAGTGAACACGGAGCTAAAAGAGGCTACACCTTC	CASSEHGAKRGYTF
NA	NA	TRBV5-6	TRBJ2-7	TGTGCCAGCAGCTCCACAGATTCCTACGAGCAGTACTTC	CASSSTDSYEQYF
NA	NA	TRBV5-1	TRBJ1-6	TGCGCCAGCAGCTTGGGGTTTGGGGGGGGAAATTCACCCCTCCACTTT	CASSLGFGGGNSPLHF
few	TRBD1	TRBV27	TRBJ2-7	TGTGCCACCTGGACAGGGAACCACGAGCAGTACTTC	CATWTGNHEQYF
NA	TRBD2	TRBV13	TRBJ2-7	TGTGCCAGCAGCTTTAGACTAGCGGGGGTATACGAGCAGTACTTC	CASSFRLAGVYEQYF
NA	NA	TRBV25-1	TRBJ2-3	TGTGCCAGCCTAGGGGGAAAGCGGGATACGCAGTATTTT	CASLGGKRDTQYF
NA	NA	TRBV4-2	TRBJ2-7	TGTGCCAGCAGCCAAGAGACTATTGCCTACGAGCAGTACTTC	CASSQETIAYEQYF
NA	NA	TRBV5-8	TRBJ1-1	TGTGCCAGCAGCTTGGCGCCGGGTAACACTGAAGCTTTCTTT	CASSLAPGNTEAFF
NA	TRBD1	TRBV6-8	TRBJ1-5	TGTGCCAGCAGTACCCGCCAGGGGGTAATTAGCAATCAGCCCCAGCATTTT	CASSTRQGVISNQPQHF
NA	TRBD1	TRBV5-1	TRBJ2-7	TGCGCCAGCAGCTCTGGGACAGGGCGCGAGCAGTACTTC	CASSSGTGREQYF
NA	TRBD2	TRBV5-1	TRBJ2-7	TGCGCCAGCAGCTTGCTCGCTAGCGGGGGGTACGAGCAGTACTTC	CASSLLASGGYEQYF
few	NA	TRBV6-6	TRBJ1-4	TGTGCCAGCACCGGACTCCTAGGGACTAATGAAAAACTGTTTTTT	CASTGLLGTNEKLFF
NA	TRBD2	TRBV9	TRBJ2-3	TGTGCCAGCAGCGTAAATTTAGTAGCGGGGGTACCGGCAGATACGCAGTATTTT	CASSVNLVAGVPADTQYF
NA	NA	TRBV15	TRBJ2-2	TGTGCCACCAGCCCTCGGCGGGACACCGGGGAGCTGTTTTTT	CATSPRRDTGELFF
NA	TRBD2	TRBV7-3	TRBJ2-1	TGTGCCAGCAGCTTACGAGCGGGGGGGGTTGACAATGAGCAGTTCTTC	CASSLRAGGVDNEQFF
NA	NA	TRBV7-6	TRBJ2-2	TGTGCCAGCAGCTTGGGTCCGTTCACCGGGGAGCTGTCTTTT	CASSLGPFTGELSF
NA	NA	TRBV10-1	TRBJ2-3	TGCGCCAGCAGCATAGCGCGGGCAGATACGCAGTATTTT	CASSIARADTQYF
NA	NA	TRBV6-5	TRBJ2-7	TGTGCCACCCAATTAATGGAGAGCTCCTACGAGCAGTACTTC	CATQLMESSYEQYF
NA	NA	TRBV9	TRBJ2-1	TGTGCCAGCAGCCTTGACAATGAGCAGTTCTTC	CASSLDNEQFF
NA	TRBD1	TRBV10-1	TRBJ1-1	TGCGCCAGCAGTGGCCACCGGACAGGGGGCAGAGGGGTAGCTTTCTTT	CASSGHRTGGRGVAFF
NA	TRBD2	TRBV5-4	TRBJ2-3	TGTGCCAGCAGCACCCAATCCCGGTTAGCGGGGGATACGCAGTATTTT	CASSTQSRLAGDTQYF
NA	NA	TRBV18	TRBJ2-1	TGTGCCAGCTCACCACCGAGTAATGAGCAGTTCTTC	CASSPPSNEQFF